These T cell receptor beta chains were read from a single sample in a study of T-cell memory formation after mild COVID-19. Each CDR3 protein gets one entry after TCRdb re-called the 5' RACE reads with MiXCR. The sample lists around 300,000 distinct CDR3 sequences, roughly 15% seen once, with approximately 21% in the top ten. Sequencing was performed on PBMCs or a T cell subset sorted from them (not recorded which). Receptor source: a man aged 18 to 29 who had mild COVID-19 (a few samples of this study predate the infection). Cell type and time point are not known. The CDR3 runs from the conserved cysteine through the conserved F or W. D genes are given only for firm matches. Expanded clones are given a class, and other clones once, few, many or no size at all.

abundance	j_gene	d_gene	v_gene	len	CDR3aa	CDR3nt
-	TRBJ2-5	-	TRBV6-1	15	CASSRSLRGQETQYF	TGTGCCAGCAGCCGCTCCTTGAGGGGGCAAGAGACCCAGTACTTC
few	TRBJ1-4	-	TRBV7-8	17	CASSLDQGGKTNEKLFF	TGTGCCAGCAGCTTAGATCAGGGAGGAAAAACTAATGAAAAACTGTTTTTT
-	TRBJ1-1	TRBD1	TRBV4-1	15	CASSRDRATNTEAFF	TGCGCCAGCAGCCGAGACAGGGCGACGAACACTGAAGCTTTCTTT
few	TRBJ1-2	TRBD1	TRBV7-2	16	CASSLMPGQGVEGYTF	TGTGCCAGCAGCCTAATGCCGGGACAGGGGGTTGAAGGCTACACCTTC
-	TRBJ2-5	TRBD2	TRBV5-6	14	CASSSGGARGTQYF	TGTGCCAGCAGCTCGGGGGGGGCCCGTGGGACCCAGTACTTC
-	TRBJ2-6	-	TRBV4-2	17	CASSHENRVSGANVLTF	TGTGCCAGCAGCCATGAGAACAGGGTTTCTGGGGCCAACGTCCTGACTTTC
many	TRBJ2-5	-	TRBV4-3	15	CASSQEPGPGGTQYF	TGCGCCAGCAGCCAAGAACCGGGACCTGGGGGGACCCAGTACTTC
-	TRBJ2-1	-	TRBV7-3	15	CASSPEGGTRRDLFF	TGTGCCAGCAGCCCCGAGGGCGGGACACGGAGGGACCTGTTCTTC
-	TRBJ2-7	-	TRBV12-3/TRBV12-4	16	CASSLVTGHLRHEQYF	TGTGCCAGCAGTTTAGTAACAGGCCATTTACGGCACGAGCAGTACTTC
few	TRBJ2-6	-	TRBV20-1	15	CSASRESSGANVLTF	TGCAGTGCTTCCAGGGAGAGCTCTGGGGCCAACGTCCTGACTTTC
few	TRBJ2-1	TRBD1	TRBV6-2/TRBV6-3	14	CASSFPNRGNEQFF	TGTGCCAGCAGTTTCCCCAACAGGGGGAATGAGCAGTTCTTC
many	TRBJ2-3	-	TRBV7-9	14	CASSLVGSTDTQYF	TGTGCCAGCAGCTTAGTGGGCAGCACAGATACGCAGTATTTT
many	TRBJ2-1	-	TRBV5-1	14	CASSLSAGDDEQFF	TGCGCCAGCAGCTTGTCTGCCGGCGACGATGAGCAGTTCTTC
-	TRBJ1-4	TRBD1	TRBV20-1	14	CSAADRVTKEKLFF	TGCAGTGCCGCCGACAGGGTAACTAAAGAAAAACTGTTTTTT
many	TRBJ2-7	-	TRBV12-3/TRBV12-4	13	CASSFPGGYEQYF	TGTGCCAGCAGTTTCCCAGGGGGGTACGAGCAGTACTTC
few	TRBJ2-5	TRBD1	TRBV2	14	CASSIQGGEETQYF	TGTGCCAGCAGTATACAGGGGGGCGAAGAGACCCAGTACTTC
few	TRBJ2-1	TRBD2	TRBV5-1	16	CASSLPSGGVSNEQFF	TGCGCCAGCAGCCTCCCTAGCGGGGGAGTCTCGAATGAGCAGTTCTTC
-	TRBJ2-1	TRBD2	TRBV10-3	17	CAISGPGPAGGPDEQFF	TGTGCCATCAGTGGGCCAGGGCCAGCGGGGGGGCCAGATGAGCAGTTCTTC
-	TRBJ2-1	TRBD1	TRBV6-1	14	CASTVQGAFNEQFF	TGTGCCAGCACCGTACAGGGGGCGTTCAATGAGCAGTTCTTC
many	TRBJ2-3	-	TRBV7-2	14	CASSLEQGGGTQYF	TGTGCCAGCAGCTTAGAACAGGGAGGGGGTACGCAGTATTTT
-	TRBJ2-3	-	TRBV6-2/TRBV6-3	12	CASRDTTDTQYF	TGTGCCAGCAGAGATACCACAGATACGCAGTATTTT
few	TRBJ2-1	TRBD2	TRBV12-3/TRBV12-4	16	CASRDKSGGAHNEQFF	TGTGCCAGCAGGGATAAGAGCGGGGGGGCCCACAATGAGCAGTTCTTC
many	TRBJ2-7	TRBD1	TRBV11-2	14	CASSLDRGYNEQYF	TGTGCCAGCAGCTTGGACAGGGGGTACAACGAGCAGTACTTC
many	TRBJ1-4	TRBD1	TRBV14	14	CASSPGTGGEKLFF	TGTGCCAGCAGCCCGGGGACAGGGGGAGAAAAACTGTTTTTT
-	TRBJ2-3	TRBD1	TRBV24-1	17	CATSDPGDRGSTDTQYF	TGTGCCACCAGTGATCCTGGGGACAGGGGTAGCACAGATACGCAGTATTTT
many	TRBJ2-5	TRBD2	TRBV12-3/TRBV12-4	15	CASALRGTLQETQYF	TGTGCCAGCGCCTTGCGGGGGACCCTTCAAGAGACCCAGTACTTC
few	TRBJ2-2	TRBD1	TRBV27	17	CASTTNRQGARTGELFF	TGTGCCAGCACCACCAACCGACAGGGGGCGCGTACCGGGGAGCTGTTTTTT
-	TRBJ2-5	TRBD2	TRBV7-2	16	CASSGTSGAMGETQYF	TGTGCCAGCAGCGGGACTAGCGGGGCCATGGGGGAGACCCAGTACTTC
-	TRBJ2-1	-	TRBV7-3	15	CASSTPTGAGNEQFF	TGTGCCAGCAGCACGCCAACGGGGGCGGGCAATGAGCAGTTCTTC
-	TRBJ1-5	-	TRBV18	14	CASSRTEGNQPQHF	TGTGCCAGCTCACGGACGGAGGGCAATCAGCCCCAGCATTTT
once	TRBJ1-2	-	TRBV9	13	CASSGQDKRGYTF	TGTGCCAGCAGCGGACAGGACAAGAGAGGCTACACCTTC
-	TRBJ1-1	-	TRBV5-1	16	CASSFQLQGTGTQAFF	TGCGCCAGCAGCTTCCAGCTACAGGGAACCGGCACTCAAGCTTTCTTT
-	TRBJ2-3	TRBD2	TRBV12-5	19	CASGSDPGLAGYSTDTQYF	TGTGCTAGTGGTTCCGATCCGGGACTAGCGGGCTATAGCACAGATACGCAGTATTTT
few	TRBJ2-3	-	TRBV30	12	CAWSFDRDTQYF	TGTGCCTGGAGTTTCGATCGAGATACGCAGTATTTT
-	TRBJ2-5	-	TRBV24-1	17	CATSAGGGQLFGETQYF	TGTGCCACCAGTGCCGGGGGAGGACAGCTCTTCGGAGAGACCCAGTACTTC
-	TRBJ2-3	TRBD1	TRBV30	13	CAWSMTGADTQYF	TGTGCCTGGAGTATGACAGGGGCCGATACGCAGTATTTT
few	TRBJ1-3	-	TRBV4-3	18	CASSQNRLRGVSGNTIYF	TGCGCCAGCAGCCAGAACCGCCTCCGGGGGGTCTCTGGAAACACCATATATTTT
-	TRBJ2-2	-	TRBV12-3/TRBV12-4	19	CASSLTLTLGTVNTGELFF	TGTGCCAGCAGTTTAACTCTGACCTTGGGGACGGTTAACACCGGGGAGCTGTTTTTT
few	TRBJ2-7	-	TRBV7-9	13	CASNPQVIHEQYF	TGTGCCAGCAACCCTCAGGTGATCCACGAGCAGTACTTC
few	TRBJ1-5	-	TRBV24-1	13	CATQRDSNQPQHF	TGTGCCACCCAGCGGGATAGCAATCAGCCCCAGCATTTT
many	TRBJ2-1	-	TRBV6-6	13	CASARGSTNEQFF	TGTGCCAGCGCCAGGGGCAGTACCAATGAGCAGTTCTTC
few	TRBJ1-2	-	TRBV12-3/TRBV12-4	13	CASSAGWVEGYTF	TGTGCCAGCAGTGCGGGGTGGGTGGAAGGCTACACCTTC
-	TRBJ2-7	TRBD2	TRBV4-1	16	CASSQDLAGDPYEQYF	TGCGCCAGCAGCCAAGATTTAGCGGGAGACCCCTACGAGCAGTACTTC
-	TRBJ2-2	-	TRBV9	15	CASSIRGEDTGELFF	TGTGCCAGCAGCATCAGAGGGGAGGACACCGGGGAGCTGTTTTTT
many	TRBJ2-3	-	TRBV5-1	18	CASSLPSSRDSPTDTQYF	TGCGCCAGCAGCCTCCCCTCGTCGCGGGACTCCCCCACAGATACGCAGTATTTT
many	TRBJ2-7	-	TRBV6-5	15	CASRLRVGRPYEQYF	TGTGCCAGCAGATTACGAGTCGGACGCCCCTACGAGCAGTACTTC
-	TRBJ1-4	-	TRBV7-2	15	CASSLDGTTNEKLFF	TGTGCCAGCAGCTTAGATGGAACAACTAATGAAAAACTGTTTTTT
-	TRBJ1-2	-	TRBV6-5	15	CASSQTGAGDYGYTF	TGTGCCAGCAGCCAGACCGGGGCAGGGGATTATGGCTACACCTTC
few	TRBJ2-3	TRBD1	TRBV29-1	15	CSVVSSRGLRDTQYF	TGCAGCGTTGTCTCGAGCAGGGGGCTTAGAGATACGCAGTATTTT
many	TRBJ2-5	-	TRBV20-1	12	CSARGGEETQYF	TGCAGTGCTAGGGGGGGCGAAGAGACCCAGTACTTC
many	TRBJ2-3	-	TRBV20-1	14	CSASLPGGTDTQYF	TGCAGTGCGAGCCTACCGGGTGGCACAGATACGCAGTATTTT
-	TRBJ2-3	TRBD2	TRBV10-3	15	CAISSSSGGADTQYF	TGTGCCATCAGTTCCTCGAGCGGGGGGGCAGATACGCAGTATTTT
-	TRBJ1-5	-	TRBV6-1	15	CASSEGWVPNQPQHF	TGTGCCAGCAGTGAAGGGTGGGTACCAAATCAGCCCCAGCATTTT
-	TRBJ1-2	-	TRBV5-1	13	CASSVATVSGYTF	TGCGCCAGCAGCGTAGCGACAGTCAGCGGCTACACCTTC
-	TRBJ2-7	TRBD1	TRBV14	17	CASSHIDRERSSYEQYF	TGTGCCAGCAGCCATATCGACAGGGAGAGGAGCTCCTACGAGCAGTACTTC
few	TRBJ2-5	TRBD1	TRBV27	21	CASSSAYVRTGLESREETQYF	TGTGCCAGCAGTTCGGCTTATGTGAGGACAGGGCTCGAGTCTAGGGAAGAGACCCAGTACTTC
few	TRBJ2-3	TRBD2	TRBV20-1	14	CSARDSAGGDTQYF	TGCAGTGCTAGAGATTCTGCGGGGGGGGATACGCAGTATTTT
-	TRBJ2-7	TRBD1	TRBV20-1	15	CSARGRTGVGYEQYF	TGCAGTGCTAGAGGCAGGACAGGGGTGGGCTACGAGCAGTACTTC
few	TRBJ2-5	-	TRBV6-2/TRBV6-3	13	CASSYQELETQYF	TGTGCCAGCAGTTACCAGGAGCTAGAGACCCAGTACTTC
-	TRBJ1-2	-	TRBV3-1	13	CASSQDRWGGYTF	TGTGCCAGCAGCCAAGACAGGTGGGGAGGCTACACCTTC